Reported below is one T cell receptor (beta chain). This clone has a handful of counts. No antigen is known for it. Base qualities are missing; no much larger clone stands one base away. The data derive from a study of metastatic and nonmetastatic thyroid tumors (dated by TCRdb to the early 2020s). Describing the broader study: The researchers compared repertoires between peripheral blood samples and tumor or nodule tissue samples from patients with malignant or benign thyroid disease.

None of the patients had been given any treatment before thyroid surgery. Using T-cell receptor beta sequencing, the researchers looked back retrospectively at clinical samples from patients, gathered between about 2011 and 2018. Library preparation was by PCR. Instrument used: Illumina HiSeq 4000. The TCR beta-chain CDR3 region of each patient was profiled by high-throughput sequencing. As for the original processing: The researchers built a classifier to tell apart papillary thyroid cancer patients with distant metastasis, based on CDR3 differences among clinicopathological groups. The Shannon index was used to assess repertoire diversity, and the Morisita-Horn index was used to assess tumor-blood repertoire similarity. Using fastp at Q25 and MiXCR, TCRdb reprocessed the public reads and kept productive beta chains. These V and J calls originate from TCRdb's pipeline instead of the authors' own analysis. The sample data list 30,000 to 40,000 clones, and 15% to 20% of these were observed just once. The ten largest account for under 25% of the sample.

V is shortened by 1 base, J by 5 bases, and the region joining them spans 17 bases. Spanning cysteine to phenylalanine, the CDR3 consists of 16 amino acids. Left in the record is the CDR3 DNA by itself, 48 bases read in frame from the first base. Here is what the overall study found, with its caveats: In both blood and tumor samples, TCR beta diversity was reported to be significantly higher in malignant tumors than in benign nodules.

The receptor comes from a female donor with papillary thyroid cancer or a benign thyroid nodule (not recorded which). Some clones in this sample may be carry-over from other donors' samples. Sequenced: blood. This sequence uses TRBV12-3 or TRBV12-4 and TRBJ1-2; the D gene is perhaps TRBD1, from 5 matching bases. The CDR3 here reads CASSLVERQGEYGYTF. The nucleotide sequence reads as follows: TGTGCCAGCAGTTTAGTAGAGCGGCAGGGCGAATATGGCTACACCTTC.